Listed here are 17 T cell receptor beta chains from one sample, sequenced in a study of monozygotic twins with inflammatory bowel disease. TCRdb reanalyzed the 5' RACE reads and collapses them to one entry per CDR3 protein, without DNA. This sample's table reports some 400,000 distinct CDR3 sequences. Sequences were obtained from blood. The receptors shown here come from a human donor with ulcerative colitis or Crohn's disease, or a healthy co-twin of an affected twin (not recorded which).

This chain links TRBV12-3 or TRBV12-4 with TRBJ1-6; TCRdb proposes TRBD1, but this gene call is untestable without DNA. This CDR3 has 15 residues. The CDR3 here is CASSPSGGRNSPLHF.

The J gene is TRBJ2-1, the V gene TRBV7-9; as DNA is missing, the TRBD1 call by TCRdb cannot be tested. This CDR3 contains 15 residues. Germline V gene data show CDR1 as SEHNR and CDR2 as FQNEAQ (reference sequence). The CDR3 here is CASSFSQGTYNEQFF.

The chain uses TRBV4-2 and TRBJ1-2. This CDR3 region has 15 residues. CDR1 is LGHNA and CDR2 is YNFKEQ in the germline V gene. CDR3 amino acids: CASSQDSGRVDGYTF.

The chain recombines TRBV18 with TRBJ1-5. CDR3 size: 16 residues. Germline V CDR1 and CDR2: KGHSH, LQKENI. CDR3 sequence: CASSPQSSRAHQPQHF. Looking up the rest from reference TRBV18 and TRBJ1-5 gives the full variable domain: NAGVMQNPRHLVRRRGQEARLRCSPMKGHSHVYWYRQLPEEGLKFMVYLQKENIIDESGMPKERFSAEFPKEGPSILRIQQVVRGDSAAYFCASSPQSSRAHQPQHFGDGTRLSIL.

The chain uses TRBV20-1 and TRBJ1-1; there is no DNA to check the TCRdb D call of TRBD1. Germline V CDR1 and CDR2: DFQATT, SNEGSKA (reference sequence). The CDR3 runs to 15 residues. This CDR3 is CSALSSGQSNTEAFF.

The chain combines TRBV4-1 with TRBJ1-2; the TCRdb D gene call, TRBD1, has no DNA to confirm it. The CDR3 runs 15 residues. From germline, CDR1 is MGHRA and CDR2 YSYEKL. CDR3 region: CASSRNQQGTYGYTF.

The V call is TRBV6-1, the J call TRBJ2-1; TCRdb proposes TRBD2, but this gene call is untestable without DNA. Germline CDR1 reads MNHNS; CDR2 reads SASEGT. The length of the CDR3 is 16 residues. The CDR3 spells CASTPLGSGSRNEQFF.

The CDR3 sequence: CASSFRTDSTDTQYF. V usage is TRBV5-1 and J usage is TRBJ2-3; TCRdb outputs TRBD1, but without DNA this stays unchecked. This CDR3 has 15 amino acids. Germline V lookup: CDR1 SGHRS, CDR2 YFSETQ.

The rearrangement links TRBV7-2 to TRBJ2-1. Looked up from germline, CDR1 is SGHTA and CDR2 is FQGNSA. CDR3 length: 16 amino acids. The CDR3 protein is CASSFSVGGPYNEQFF.

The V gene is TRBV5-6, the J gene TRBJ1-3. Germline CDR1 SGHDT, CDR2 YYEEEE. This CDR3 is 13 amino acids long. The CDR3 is CASSFFSGNTIYF.

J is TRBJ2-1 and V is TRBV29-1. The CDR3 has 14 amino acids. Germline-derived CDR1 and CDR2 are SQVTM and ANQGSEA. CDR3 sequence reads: CSVEEPSSYNEQFF.

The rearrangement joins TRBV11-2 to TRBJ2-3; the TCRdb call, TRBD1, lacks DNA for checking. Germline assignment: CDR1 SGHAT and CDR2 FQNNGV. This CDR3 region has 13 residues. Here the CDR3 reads CASSALVGDTQYF. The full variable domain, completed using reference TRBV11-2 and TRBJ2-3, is EAGVAQSPRYKIIEKRQSVAFWCNPISGHATLYWYQQILGQGPKLLIQFQNNGVVDDSQLPKDRFSAERLKGVDSTLKIQPAKLEDSAVYLCASSALVGDTQYFGPGTRLTVL.

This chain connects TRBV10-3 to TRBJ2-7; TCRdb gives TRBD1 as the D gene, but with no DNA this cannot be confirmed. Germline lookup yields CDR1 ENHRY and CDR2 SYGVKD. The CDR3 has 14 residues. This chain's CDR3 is CAISGAGNRDEQYF.

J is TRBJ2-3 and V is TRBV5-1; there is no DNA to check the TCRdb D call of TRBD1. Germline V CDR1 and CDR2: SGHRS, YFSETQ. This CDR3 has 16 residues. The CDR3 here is CASSPGTALSTDTQYF.

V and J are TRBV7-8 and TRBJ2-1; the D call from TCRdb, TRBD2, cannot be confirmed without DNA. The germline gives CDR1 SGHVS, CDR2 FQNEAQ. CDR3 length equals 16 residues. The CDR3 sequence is CASSRDAGGPLDEQFF.

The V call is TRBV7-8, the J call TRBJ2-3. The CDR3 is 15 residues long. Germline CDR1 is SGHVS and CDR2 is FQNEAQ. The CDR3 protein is CASSFSDIRADTQYF.

CDR3 in amino acids: CASSPRQGASNTEAFF. This chain links TRBV13 with TRBJ1-1; with no DNA, the TCRdb D assignment of TRBD1 cannot be verified. Germline V lookup: CDR1 PRHDT, CDR2 FYEKMQ (reference sequence). This CDR3 comprises 16 residues.